This T cell receptor (beta chain) appears in the sequencing data of a study of cytomegalovirus exposure and HLA in healthy donors. Germline V gene data show CDR1 as SQVTM and CDR2 as ANQGSEA. V dropped 6 bases and J dropped 5; count of bases not matched to a gene: 5. There are 12 residues in the CDR3. Primers included in the PCR were 60 Vbeta and 13 Jbeta primers. The protocol was immunoSEQ multiplex PCR, while the TCRdb copy is restricted to in-frame clones and leaves out a portion. In the table there are approximately 260,000 clones, roughly 81% of which are singletons. This clonotype originated in a woman aged 35 to 49 in good health and CMV-seropositive. Source material: PBMCs. The J gene is TRBJ1-1, the V gene TRBV29-1; 8 bases map to TRBD1. CDR3 DNA sequence: TGCAGCGTGCAGGGGGCGTGGACTGAAGCTTTCTTT. It translates to CSVQGAWTEAFF.